This TCR beta chain was captured in a study of blood T cells in healthy people across ages. Across the whole study: Per two T cells, template switching captured roughly one barcoded beta molecule.

Study-wide results and caveats: With naive T cell percentage, TCR beta diversity showed a strong correlation. Per-million-T-cell TCR beta diversity fell roughly linearly with age.

The CDR3 contains 16 residues. CDR1 and CDR2 (germline): MNHNY, SVGAGI (reference sequence). V was pared by 0 bases and J by 3 bases, with 12 bases between. For the second PCR, which ran for 7 to 11 cycles, a sample-barcoded 5' primer and a J-beta primer mix were used. The template-switch adaptor was a 5' adaptor with 12 random nucleotides. It tagged each cDNA molecule. MiXCR, run by TCRdb on the 5' RACE reads, gives a single entry per CDR3 protein. Of 1,800,000 or so distinct CDR3 sequences in the sample, about two fifths are singletons; the top ten hold 23%. On this clonotype: Its antigen remains unknown.

The sample comprised blood. The sequence was collected from a human donor in good health. The chain employs TRBV6-6 and TRBJ1-5; D is perhaps TRBD1 (5 bases). The CDR3 coding sequence is TGTGCCAGCAGTTACTCGACCAGGGCGTACAATCAGCCCCAGCATTTT. Protein sequence: CASSYSTRAYNQPQHF.